This T cell receptor beta chain originates from a study of T cells in Graves' hyperthyroidism and ophthalmopathy. RNA transcripts provided the source from which TCR beta CDR3 regions were amplified. The HTBI primer set drove a first-round RT-PCR of the TCR CDR3. TCRdb reanalysed the multiplex PCR reads using MiXCR and keeps one entry per CDR3 protein. This sample has about 520,000 distinct CDR3 sequences, with approximately 25% found just once. The CDR3 consists of 15 residues. Between the trimmed V and J ends, which lost 4 bases and 5 bases, there was a span of 17 bases. The V call is TRBV12-3 or TRBV12-4, the J call TRBJ2-5, with no clear D. The sequencing sample was made of blood. The sequence derives from a woman aged 30 to 39 with Graves' ophthalmopathy. The CDR3 spells CASSYRSGRLETQYF. CDR3 nucleotides: TGTGCCAGCAGTTACCGATCAGGCCGGCTGGAGACCCAGTACTTC.